The source of this TCR beta chain is a study of T cell clonotyping in hematopoietic cell transplantation. Losses at the gene ends were 0 bases for V and 4 bases for J; bases not matched to a gene: 0. Germline V gives CDR1 SEHNR, CDR2 FQNEAQ (reference sequence). The CDR3 length is 15 residues. Findings and limits, study-wide: Higher Inverse Simpson Index values in graft donor and pretransplant recipient predicted broader posttransplant TCR diversity. Pathologically expanded recipient clonotypes increased progressively from day 30 to day 180 as diversity fell. No sorting was done, leaving CD4 and CD8 contributions mixed. Few recipient clonotypes overlapped donors; over 95% were de novo at given depth.

With regard to this clone: Its antigen is not known.

Sample time point: recipient sample about 28 days before transplant, after cytoreduction. Measured with immunoSEQ multiplex PCR; TCRdb has only the in-frame clones, and not every one. The sample has around 80,000 clones; almost 97% are singletons. The specimen comprised peripheral blood mononuclear cells, sampled before stem cell transplant. This sequence joins TRBV7-9 and TRBJ1-4; TRBD1 matches 9 bases. The sequence was collected from a woman aged 45-65 years with acute myeloid leukemia. Some clones in this sample may be carry-over from other donors' samples. The CDR3 coding sequence is TGTGCCAGCAGCTTAGCGGACAGGGGTAATGAAAAACTGTTTTTT. This gives the protein CASSLADRGNEKLFF.